A selection of T cell receptor beta chains follows, all from one sample in a study of shared clonotypes between healthy human individuals. This table comes from immunoSEQ multiplex PCR, and its TCRdb copy is limited to in-frame clones, with some not included. The data contain 2,500,000 or so clones, under 95% of them singletons. The sequenced sample consisted of naive CD4+ T cells from PBMCs. Receptors originate from a man younger than 35 in good health. Some clones in this sample may be carry-over from other donors' samples. CDR3s include the opening cysteine and the closing phenylalanine or tryptophan. The D gene is left open where the match is weak. Clone size is shown for a subset of rows, as once, few, many or a class of expanded clone.

clone size: -
J gene: TRBJ1-5
D gene: -
V gene: TRBV28
CDR3 DNA: TGTGCCAGCAGTTTATGGGCCAATCAGCCCCAGCATTTT
CDR3 protein: CASSLWANQPQHF

clone size: -
J gene: TRBJ2-7
D gene: TRBD2
V gene: TRBV5-4
CDR3 DNA: TGTGCCAGCAGCTTAGTCTTGTCTAGCGGGACCTACGAGCAGTACTTC
CDR3 protein: CASSLVLSSGTYEQYF

clone size: once
J gene: TRBJ1-2
D gene: TRBD1
V gene: TRBV7-9
CDR3 DNA: TGTGCCAGCAGCTTTCAACAGGGGCCCTGGGACTATGGCTACACCTTC
CDR3 protein: CASSFQQGPWDYGYTF

clone size: -
J gene: TRBJ1-2
D gene: -
V gene: TRBV7-9
CDR3 DNA: TGTGCCAGCAGCTTAGGGGGGGCAGACACCCAATACTATGGCTACACCTTC
CDR3 protein: CASSLGGADTQYYGYTF

clone size: -
J gene: TRBJ1-1
D gene: -
V gene: TRBV2
CDR3 DNA: TGTGCCAGCAGTGACAGATGGGCTTTCTTT
CDR3 protein: CASSDRWAFF

clone size: -
J gene: TRBJ1-3
D gene: -
V gene: TRBV7-3
CDR3 DNA: TGTGCCAGCAGCTTCAGTGGTGGAAACACCATATATTTT
CDR3 protein: CASSFSGGNTIYF

clone size: -
J gene: TRBJ2-7
D gene: -
V gene: TRBV5-4
CDR3 DNA: TGTGCCAGCAGCGCTCCGGGGGATTTAGTCTACGAGCAGTACTTC
CDR3 protein: CASSAPGDLVYEQYF

clone size: -
J gene: TRBJ2-1
D gene: TRBD2
V gene: TRBV5-4
CDR3 DNA: TGTGCCAGCAGCTTGTATCTAGCGGCTTACAATGAGCAGTTCTTC
CDR3 protein: CASSLYLAAYNEQFF

clone size: -
J gene: TRBJ2-2
D gene: -
V gene: TRBV28
CDR3 DNA: TGTGCCAGCAGTTTATTAGGAGCGAACACCGGGGAGCTGTTTTTT
CDR3 protein: CASSLLGANTGELFF

clone size: -
J gene: TRBJ2-1
D gene: TRBD2
V gene: TRBV9
CDR3 DNA: TGTGCCAGCAGCGTGATTGGCGGGAGCACGGCCTACAATGAGCAGTTCTTC
CDR3 protein: CASSVIGGSTAYNEQFF

clone size: -
J gene: TRBJ2-1
D gene: TRBD1
V gene: TRBV7-3
CDR3 DNA: TGTGCCAGCAGCCCCTACTCCGGGACAGGAGCGTACAATGAGCAGTTCTTC
CDR3 protein: CASSPYSGTGAYNEQFF

clone size: -
J gene: TRBJ2-5
D gene: TRBD2
V gene: TRBV10-2
CDR3 DNA: TGCGCCAGCAGGGGACTAGCGGGGACCGAAGAGACCCAGTACTTC
CDR3 protein: CASRGLAGTEETQYF

clone size: -
J gene: TRBJ2-3
D gene: -
V gene: TRBV5-1
CDR3 DNA: TGCGCCAGCAGCTTGGCCCAACTCACAGATACGCAGTATTTT
CDR3 protein: CASSLAQLTDTQYF

clone size: -
J gene: TRBJ2-3
D gene: -
V gene: TRBV7-6
CDR3 DNA: TGTGCCAGCAGCCCCGGGGGCTATACGCAGTATTTT
CDR3 protein: CASSPGGYTQYF

clone size: -
J gene: TRBJ2-4
D gene: -
V gene: TRBV7-8
CDR3 DNA: TGTGCCAGCAGCTCCGGGACTCTTCAGTACTTC
CDR3 protein: CASSSGTLQYF

clone size: -
J gene: TRBJ2-1
D gene: TRBD2
V gene: TRBV5-1
CDR3 DNA: TGCGCCAGCAGCTTGACTAGCGGGATAACTGAGCAGTTCTTC
CDR3 protein: CASSLTSGITEQFF